This entry describes one TCR beta chain. Its antigen remains unidentified. Base quality data are lacking; no much larger clone is found one base away. This sample was taken from a study of early stage breast cancer tumors (dated by TCRdb to about 2017). For context, the study as a whole: Of the approximately 15 invasive breast tumors, 12 to 13 were found to be estrogen receptor-positive, progesterone receptor-positive and HER2-negative. Eight of the 12 ER+/PR+/HER2- tumors were invasive ductal carcinomas, while the other four were invasive lobular carcinomas. On average, each sample had about 9.6-fold read coverage. Across all samples, 2 million to 3 million templates representing nearly 1,100,000 unique clonotypes were detected. Results and caveats for the whole study, not just this receptor: Because the cohort was small, a breakdown by tumor subtype could not be done. Compared with adjacent normal breast tissue, tumors had approximately 2.5-fold higher T cell density and higher clonality. Repertoires from blood and normal breast were more alike than repertoires from blood and tumor, and in about 90% of the 16 patients, comparing each tissue with blood separated tumor from normal. Enriched TCRB sequences shared across patients were mostly commonly generated sequences, unlikely to play an important role in the tumor microenvironment. Chain pairing and functional markers such as CD4, CD8 and FOXP3 were not captured by bulk genomic DNA sequencing of unsorted cells.

Each sample was amplified as two independent genomic DNA replicates: roughly 0.5 ug for blood and about 1.4 ug for tumor or normal breast. TCRB sequencing of genomic DNA was carried out with the ImmunoSeq Intro kit according to the manufacturer's instructions. The multiplex PCR ran for about 31 cycles using proprietary primers and spike-in control sequences for absolute quantification. An 87-bp fragment spanning the CDR3 and flanking V and J genes was sequenced with single-end 150-bp reads. Seven samples, each with two replicates, were multiplexed per lane of an Illumina MiSeq using version 3.0 chemistry. The study's own analysis went as follows. Raw data were processed with the vendor's proprietary pipeline, and both replicates were merged into a single result per sample. To define clonotypes, the study grouped productive rearrangements that shared the V-gene family, CDR3 amino acid sequence and J-gene segment. Clonality was computed as 1 minus the normalized Shannon entropy (Pielou evenness) of TCRB abundances. To estimate T cell density, the total number of templates was divided by the input cell count, which was inferred from how much DNA went in. Total repertoire diversity and clonality were estimated with Recon using default parameters. Clonotypes with over 0.1% abundance in tumor and at least 32-fold higher abundance in tumor than in normal breast were defined as tumor-enriched. Entries here come from immuneACCESS through TCRdb and include only in-frame sequences with V and J called. Some clones fail to appear in such tables; in the studies checked, an unresolved V gene covers under half of the shortfall, and the cause of the remainder is unknown. V, J and clone size are taken as reported in that table, and D and trimming were inferred from the DNA itself. Counted in this sample were about 15,000 clones; about 81% of them appeared once. The top ten clones comprise over 4.5% of the sample.

CDR1 is given as KGHSH and CDR2 as LQKENI, both from the germline V gene. Deletion took 3 bases off V and 2 bases off J, with a span of 22 bases between the germline ends. The cysteine opens and the phenylalanine closes a CDR3 of 18 amino acids. Just CDR3 DNA is preserved here, 54 bases in frame from base 1. Taken from roughly 1.8-3.8 cm away from the tumor, the adjacent normal breast tissue was rinsed with PBS and kept in prechilled RNAlater. Because of high lipid content and low cell density, roughly 85-310 mg of normal breast tissue was often needed to obtain sufficient DNA. The study profiled bulk TCR beta-chain repertoires in matched peripheral blood, tumor and adjacent normal breast tissue taken from approximately 15 patients with early-stage breast cancer. The Qiagen AllPrep DNA/RNA Mini kit was used to extract genomic DNA.

The V and J segments used are TRBV18 and TRBJ1-2; the D gene is perhaps TRBD1, on 5 matching bases. This sequence originates from a person aged 30-39 years with breast cancer. Sequencing used normal breast tissue next to the tumor. The nucleotide sequence reads as follows: TGTGCCAGCTCACCGAACGGGGCCGGCGCTAGGATAAACTATGGCTACACCTTC. Its protein reads: CASSPNGAGARINYGYTF.